Below, 10 T cell receptor beta chains from the same sample are listed, as sequenced in a study of cytomegalovirus exposure and HLA in healthy donors. PCR amplification relied on 60 Vbeta primers (plus 13 Jbeta primers). Profiled with immunoSEQ multiplex PCR; TCRdb holds only in-frame clones, not every one. The sample includes about 170,000 clones, roughly 84% of them seen just once. What was sequenced was PBMCs. Receptors were obtained from a male donor in good health and CMV-seronegative.

The DNA of the CDR3 is TGTGCCAGCCTAGGGGACAGGGGGTCACCCCTCCACTTT. Its protein is CASLGDRGSPLHF. The chain employs TRBV28 and TRBJ1-6; 11 positions agree with TRBD1. CDR1 MDHEN and CDR2 SYDVKM come from the germline V gene. The CDR3 extends over 13 amino acids. After removal of 8 bases from V and 10 bases from J, the junction contained 4 bases not matched to a gene. The whole variable domain, filled in from reference TRBV28 and TRBJ1-6, reads DVKVTQSSRYLVKRTGEKVFLECVQDMDHENMFWYRQDPGLGLRLIYFSYDVKMKEKGDIPEGYSVSREKKERFSLILESASTNQTSMYLCASLGDRGSPLHFGNGTRLTVT.

The J gene is TRBJ2-1, the V gene TRBV28; 9 bases match TRBD2. J was trimmed by 12 bases and V by 5 bases; bases with no gene match: 14. This CDR3 is built from 15 residues. Germline V CDR1 and CDR2: MDHEN, SYDVKM. Here the CDR3 DNA reads TGTGCCAGCAGTGAAAGGACTAGCGCCTTGGGGGCGCAGTTCTTC. This sequence encodes CASSERTSALGAQFF.

In this sample, this clone turned up once. This chain joins TRBV11-2 and TRBJ2-1, with D possibly TRBD2 on 6 matching bases. CDR3 length: 18 residues. Trimming removed 4 bases from V and 2 bases from J, with 21 bases in between. Germline V lookup: CDR1 SGHAT, CDR2 FQNNGV. CDR3 coding DNA: TGTGCCAGCAGCTCCCTAGTTTCGCGGGACGGAGCCTACAATGAGCAGTTCTTC. Protein: CASSSLVSRDGAYNEQFF. Full variable domain (rest looked up from reference TRBV11-2 and TRBJ2-1): EAGVAQSPRYKIIEKRQSVAFWCNPISGHATLYWYQQILGQGPKLLIQFQNNGVVDDSQLPKDRFSAERLKGVDSTLKIQPAKLEDSAVYLCASSSLVSRDGAYNEQFFGPGTRLTVL.

The chain carries TRBV7-9 and TRBJ2-3, with 7 bases aligning to TRBD1. Germline V gene lookup returns CDR1 SEHNR and CDR2 FQNEAQ (reference sequence). The CDR3 length is 16 residues. The ends lost 5 bases at V and 0 bases at J; junction bases unmatched: 8. For the CDR3, the DNA is TGTGCCAGCAGCCCACGAACAGGGGTCAGCACAGATACGCAGTATTTT. This translates into CASSPRTGVSTDTQYF. Drawing the rest from reference TRBV7-9 and TRBJ2-3, the complete variable domain is DTGVSQNPRHKITKRGQNVTFRCDPISEHNRLYWYRQTLGQGPEFLTYFQNEAQLEKSRLLSDRFSAERPKGSFSTLEIQRTEQGDSAMYLCASSPRTGVSTDTQYFGPGTRLTVL.

The genes are TRBV27 and TRBJ2-5, with a weak D call TRBD2 (7 bases). Germline assignment: CDR1 MNHEY and CDR2 SMNVEV (reference sequence). The CDR3 spans 14 residues. The V and J ends lost 1 base and 11 bases respectively, with 17 bases between them. CDR3 nucleotides: TGTGCCAGCAGTTTATTCGACGGGGGGCAAGAGCAGTACTTC. It yields the protein CASSLFDGGQEQYF.

This sequence joins TRBV5-5 and TRBJ2-5; 7 positions match TRBD1. Unmatched junction bases numbered 15, after V lost 4 bases and J lost 6 bases. CDR3 size: 16 residues. The germline V gene encodes CDR1 SGHKS and CDR2 YYEKEE (reference sequence). The CDR3 coding sequence is TGTGCCAGCAGCCCACTTGGCCTCGACAGGGCCCAGACCCAGTACTTC. Translated: CASSPLGLDRAQTQYF.

J is TRBJ2-1 and V is TRBV7-2; 7 positions match TRBD2. There are 15 residues in the CDR3. The germline V gene has CDR1 SGHTA and CDR2 FQGNSA. After removal of 4 bases from V and 3 bases from J, the junction contained 6 bases not matched to a gene. CDR3 sequence (DNA): TGTGCCAGCAGCTCCCAGCGGGAATACTACAATGAGCAGTTCTTC. Translated: CASSSQREYYNEQFF. Based on the CDR3 plus reference TRBV7-2 and TRBJ2-1, the full variable domain is GAGVSQSPSNKVTEKGKDVELRCDPISGHTALYWYRQSLGQGLEFLIYFQGNSAPDKSGLPSDRFSAERTGGSVSTLTIQRTQQEDSAVYLCASSSQREYYNEQFFGPGTRLTVL.

This sequence joins TRBV18 and TRBJ1-5; TRBD1 agrees at 8 bases. Germline V gene sequence: CDR1 KGHSH, CDR2 LQKENI. The CDR3 covers 15 residues. V lost 3 bases and J lost 2; bases outside the gene matches: 3. The CDR3, as DNA: TGTGCCAGCTCACCCGACAGGGGTGGCAATCAGCCCCAGCATTTT. Its translation is CASSPDRGGNQPQHF.

The V gene is TRBV30, the J gene TRBJ1-2; D is ambiguous. V shed 3 bases and J shed 4 bases, with 15 bases lying between them. This CDR3 has 14 residues. The germline V gene encodes CDR1 GTSNPN and CDR2 SVGIG (reference sequence). CDR3 sequence reads: CAWRGLVGSYGYTF. As DNA, the CDR3 is TGTGCCTGGAGGGGCCTCGTGGGGAGCTATGGCTACACCTTC.

The gene calls are TRBV11-2 and TRBJ1-1; D gene unclear. Trimming removed 5 bases at V and 1 base at J, with 20 bases between. Per the germline V gene, CDR1 is SGHAT and CDR2 is FQNNGV. This CDR3 is 17 amino acids long. The CDR3 coding sequence is TGTGCCAGCAGCCCAAGCCGGGGTCCGACAAGGAACACTGAAGCTTTCTTT. It is translated as CASSPSRGPTRNTEAFF.